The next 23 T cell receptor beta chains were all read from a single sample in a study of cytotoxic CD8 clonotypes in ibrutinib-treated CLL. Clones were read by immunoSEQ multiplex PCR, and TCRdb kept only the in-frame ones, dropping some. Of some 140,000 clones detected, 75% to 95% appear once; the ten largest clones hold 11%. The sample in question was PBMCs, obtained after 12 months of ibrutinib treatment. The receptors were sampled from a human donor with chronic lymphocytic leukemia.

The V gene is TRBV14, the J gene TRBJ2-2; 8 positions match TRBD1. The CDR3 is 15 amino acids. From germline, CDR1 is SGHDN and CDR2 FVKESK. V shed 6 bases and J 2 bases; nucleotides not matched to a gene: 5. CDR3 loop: CASSQAGGNTGELFF. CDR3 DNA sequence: TGTGCCAGCAGTCAGGCAGGGGGCAACACCGGGGAGCTGTTTTTT.

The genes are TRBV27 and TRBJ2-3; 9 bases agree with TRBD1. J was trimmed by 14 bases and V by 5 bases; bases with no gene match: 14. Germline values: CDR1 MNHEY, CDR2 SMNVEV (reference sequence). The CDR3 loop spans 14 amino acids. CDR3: CASSGPGQGGGLYF. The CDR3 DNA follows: TGTGCCAGCAGTGGGCCGGGACAGGGAGGCGGGCTGTATTTT.

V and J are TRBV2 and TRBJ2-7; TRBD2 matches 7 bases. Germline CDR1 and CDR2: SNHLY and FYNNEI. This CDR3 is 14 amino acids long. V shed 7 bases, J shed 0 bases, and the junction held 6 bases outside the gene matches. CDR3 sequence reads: CASILAENSYEQYF. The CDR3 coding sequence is TGTGCCAGCATTCTAGCGGAGAACTCCTACGAGCAGTACTTC.

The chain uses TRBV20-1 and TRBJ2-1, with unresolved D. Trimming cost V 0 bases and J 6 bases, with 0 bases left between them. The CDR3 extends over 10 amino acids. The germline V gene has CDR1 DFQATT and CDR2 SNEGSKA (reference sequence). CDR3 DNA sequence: TGCAGTGCTAGAGACAATGAGCAGTTCTTC. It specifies CSARDNEQFF.

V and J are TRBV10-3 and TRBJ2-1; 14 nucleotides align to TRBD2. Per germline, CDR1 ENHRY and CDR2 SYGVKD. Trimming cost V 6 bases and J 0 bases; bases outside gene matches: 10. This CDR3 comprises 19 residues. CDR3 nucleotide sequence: TGTGCCATCAGCCCCGGGACTAGCGGGAGAATAGGCTCCTACAATGAGCAGTTCTTC. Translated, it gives CAISPGTSGRIGSYNEQFF.

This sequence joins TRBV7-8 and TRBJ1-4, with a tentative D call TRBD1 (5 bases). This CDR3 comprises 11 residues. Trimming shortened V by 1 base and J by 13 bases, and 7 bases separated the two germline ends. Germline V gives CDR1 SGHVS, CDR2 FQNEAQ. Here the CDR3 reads CASSLGQGLFF. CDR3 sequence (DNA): TGTGCCAGCAGCTTAGGTCAGGGACTGTTTTTT.

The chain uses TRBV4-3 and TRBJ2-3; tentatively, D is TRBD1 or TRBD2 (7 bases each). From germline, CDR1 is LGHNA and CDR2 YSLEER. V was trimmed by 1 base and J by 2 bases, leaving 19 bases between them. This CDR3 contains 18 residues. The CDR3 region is CASSQGHVRGGYTDTQYF. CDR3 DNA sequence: TGCGCCAGCAGCCAAGGGCATGTCAGGGGGGGGTACACAGATACGCAGTATTTT.

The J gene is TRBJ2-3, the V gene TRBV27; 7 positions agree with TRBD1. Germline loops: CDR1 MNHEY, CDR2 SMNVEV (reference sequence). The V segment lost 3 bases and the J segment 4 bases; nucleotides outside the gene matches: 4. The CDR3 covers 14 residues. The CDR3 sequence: CASSFRQGSDTQYF. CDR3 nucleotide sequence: TGTGCCAGCAGTTTCCGACAGGGCTCAGATACGCAGTATTTT.

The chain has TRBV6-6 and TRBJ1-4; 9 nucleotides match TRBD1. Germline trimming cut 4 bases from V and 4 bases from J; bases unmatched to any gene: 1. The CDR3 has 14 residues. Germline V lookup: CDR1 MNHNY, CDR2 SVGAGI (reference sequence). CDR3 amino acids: CASSWDRDNEKLFF. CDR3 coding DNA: TGTGCCAGCAGTTGGGACAGGGATAATGAAAAACTGTTTTTT.

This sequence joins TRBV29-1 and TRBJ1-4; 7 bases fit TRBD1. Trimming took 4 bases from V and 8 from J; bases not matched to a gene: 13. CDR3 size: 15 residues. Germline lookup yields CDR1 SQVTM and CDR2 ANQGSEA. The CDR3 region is CSVVDVPWGQEKLFF. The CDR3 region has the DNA TGCAGCGTTGTTGACGTACCCTGGGGACAGGAAAAACTGTTTTTT.

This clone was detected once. The DNA of the CDR3 is TGTGCCAGCCAGAGCAGGGGGCGTCTCTACGAGCAGTACTTC. Protein: CASQSRGRLYEQYF. The V call is TRBV6-1, the J call TRBJ2-7, with 8 bases aligning to TRBD1. The CDR3 extends over 14 amino acids. V was pared by 8 bases and J by 3 bases, with 9 bases of the junction left unmatched. Germline CDR1 is MNHNS and CDR2 is SASEGT.

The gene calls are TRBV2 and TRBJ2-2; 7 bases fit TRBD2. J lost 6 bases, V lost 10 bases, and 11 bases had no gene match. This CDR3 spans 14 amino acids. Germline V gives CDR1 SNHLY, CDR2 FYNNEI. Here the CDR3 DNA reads TGTGCCACCTGGACTAGTGACTCTCCCGGGGAGCTGTTTTTT. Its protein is CATWTSDSPGELFF.

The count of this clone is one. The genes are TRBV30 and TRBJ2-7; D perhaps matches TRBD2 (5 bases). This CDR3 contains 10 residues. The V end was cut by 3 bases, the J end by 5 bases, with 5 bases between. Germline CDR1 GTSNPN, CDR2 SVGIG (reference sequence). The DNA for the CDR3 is TGTGCCTGGAGCGGGAACGAGCAGTACTTC. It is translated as CAWSGNEQYF. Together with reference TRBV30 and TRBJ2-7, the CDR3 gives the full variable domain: SQTIHQWPATLVQPVGSPLSLECTVEGTSNPNLYWYRQAAGRGLQLLFYSVGIGQISSEVPQNLSASRPQDRQFILSSKKLLLSDSGFYLCAWSGNEQYFGPGTRLTVT.

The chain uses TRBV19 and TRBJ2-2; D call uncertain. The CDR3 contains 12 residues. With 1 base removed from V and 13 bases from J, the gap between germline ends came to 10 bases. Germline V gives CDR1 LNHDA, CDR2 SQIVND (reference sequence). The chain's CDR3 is CASSIGGPALFF. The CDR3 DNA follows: TGTGCCAGTAGTATAGGAGGACCAGCGCTGTTTTTT.

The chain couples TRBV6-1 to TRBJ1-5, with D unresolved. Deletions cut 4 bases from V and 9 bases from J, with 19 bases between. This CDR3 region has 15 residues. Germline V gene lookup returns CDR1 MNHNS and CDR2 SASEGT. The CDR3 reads CASSVGAGLLPPQHF. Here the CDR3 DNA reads TGTGCCAGCAGTGTAGGCGCGGGGTTGCTTCCGCCCCAGCATTTT.

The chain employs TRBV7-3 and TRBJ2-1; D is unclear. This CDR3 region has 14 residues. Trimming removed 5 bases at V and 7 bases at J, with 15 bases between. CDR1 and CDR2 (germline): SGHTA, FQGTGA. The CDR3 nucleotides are TGTGCCAGCAGCCCACGCGGAGTCGGGAATGAGCAGTTCTTC. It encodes CASSPRGVGNEQFF.

The CDR3 sequence: CASSLDGGNTGELFF. CDR3 in DNA: TGTGCCAGCAGCTTAGATGGAGGGAACACCGGGGAGCTGTTTTTT. The chain carries TRBV11-1 and TRBJ2-2; TRBD2 is a possible D gene (5 bases). CDR3 length equals 15 residues. V lost 1 base and J lost 1, with 7 bases in between. Germline V gene sequence: CDR1 SGHAT, CDR2 FQDESV (reference sequence).

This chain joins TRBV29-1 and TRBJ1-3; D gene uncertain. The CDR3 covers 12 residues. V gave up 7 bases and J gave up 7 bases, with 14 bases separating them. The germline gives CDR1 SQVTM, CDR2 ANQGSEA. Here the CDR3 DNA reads TGCAGCGGATACTCCGGGCCGAACACCATATATTTT. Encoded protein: CSGYSGPNTIYF.

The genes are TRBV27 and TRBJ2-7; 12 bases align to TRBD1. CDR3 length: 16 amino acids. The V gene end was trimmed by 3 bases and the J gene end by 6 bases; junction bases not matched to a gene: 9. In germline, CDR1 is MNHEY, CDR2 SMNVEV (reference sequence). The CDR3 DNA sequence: TGTGCCAGCAGTTTGGCCGGGACAGGGGGCTTTGGCGAGCAGTACTTC. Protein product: CASSLAGTGGFGEQYF.

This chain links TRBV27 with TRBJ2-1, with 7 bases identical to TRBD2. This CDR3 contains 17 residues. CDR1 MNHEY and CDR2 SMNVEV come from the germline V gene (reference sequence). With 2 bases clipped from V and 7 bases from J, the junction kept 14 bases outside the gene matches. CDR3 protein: CASSLTVWREKLNEQFF. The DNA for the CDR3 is TGTGCCAGCAGTTTAACAGTTTGGCGGGAGAAATTGAATGAGCAGTTCTTC.

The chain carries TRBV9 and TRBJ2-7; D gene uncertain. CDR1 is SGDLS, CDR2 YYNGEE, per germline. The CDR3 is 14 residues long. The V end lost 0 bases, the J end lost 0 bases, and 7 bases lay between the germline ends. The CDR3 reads CASSVEGRSYEQYF. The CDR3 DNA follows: TGTGCCAGCAGCGTAGAGGGCCGCTCCTACGAGCAGTACTTC.

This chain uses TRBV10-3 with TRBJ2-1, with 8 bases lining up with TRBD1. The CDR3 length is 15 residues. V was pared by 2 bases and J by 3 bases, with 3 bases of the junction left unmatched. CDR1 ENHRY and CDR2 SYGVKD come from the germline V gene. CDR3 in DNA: TGTGCCATCAGTGAGAAGGACAGGGTCTACAATGAGCAGTTCTTC. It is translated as CAISEKDRVYNEQFF.

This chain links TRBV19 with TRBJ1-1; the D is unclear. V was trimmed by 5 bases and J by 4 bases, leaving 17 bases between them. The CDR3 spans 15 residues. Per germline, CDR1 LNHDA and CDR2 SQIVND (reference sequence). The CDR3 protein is CASSGADDMSTEAFF. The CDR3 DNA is TGTGCCAGTAGTGGAGCTGATGATATGTCCACTGAAGCTTTCTTT.